A selection of T cell receptor beta chains follows, all from one sample in a study of blood T cells in healthy people across ages. TCRdb re-called the 5' RACE reads through MiXCR, storing one row per CDR3 protein. Among about 1.8 million distinct CDR3 sequences listed, roughly 52% were seen once. The sequenced sample was blood. These receptors were taken from a woman in her 40s in good health. CDR3s include the opening cysteine and the closing phenylalanine or tryptophan. The D gene is left open where the match is weak. The size field is filled for only some rows; it gives once, few, many or a size class.

abundance	v_gene	j_gene	d_gene	CDR3nt	CDR3aa
few	TRBV20-1	TRBJ2-1	TRBD2	TGCAGTTCCCGCGGACTAGCGGGGGGGCGTGAGCAGTTCTTC	CSSRGLAGGREQFF
.	TRBV2	TRBJ2-3	.	TGTGCCAGCAGAATTTTCGGGGATACGCAGTATTTT	CASRIFGDTQYF
.	TRBV7-2	TRBJ2-1	.	TGTGCCAGCAGCTTAGATGCAAGGTACCAAGAGACCCAGTTCTTC	CASSLDARYQETQFF
.	TRBV7-2	TRBJ1-2	.	TGTGCCAGTATGGAGGGAGCCCGGGCGTATGGCTACACCTTC	CASMEGARAYGYTF
.	TRBV6-2/TRBV6-3	TRBJ2-4	TRBD1	TGTGCCCACAGGGACAGGGGAAAAAACATTCAGTACTTC	CAHRDRGKNIQYF
.	TRBV6-2/TRBV6-3	TRBJ2-4	TRBD2	TGTGCCAGCAGTTACTCACTAGCGGGCGACGAGAAGTACTTC	CASSYSLAGDEKYF
few	TRBV12-3/TRBV12-4	TRBJ1-2	.	TGTGCCAGCAGTTTAATTGCCAGGGTCATTCCAGGAGGCTACACCTTC	CASSLIARVIPGGYTF
few	TRBV18	TRBJ2-5	.	TGTGCCAGCTCACCACAACCGCCTACAGGGTTAGAGACCCAGTACTTC	CASSPQPPTGLETQYF
few	TRBV9	TRBJ2-7	.	TGTGCCAGCAGCGTAGGGGATGACTCCTACGAGCAGTACTTC	CASSVGDDSYEQYF
.	TRBV11-2	TRBJ1-4	.	TGTGCCAGCAGCCCCCCCTGGGCAGGGGATGAAAAACTGTTTTTT	CASSPPWAGDEKLFF
.	TRBV15	TRBJ2-7	.	TGTGCCACCGGGGGAAACGAGCAGTACTTC	CATGGNEQYF
.	TRBV27	TRBJ2-7	.	TGTGCCAGCAGTGTAATGGGGTCCTACGAGCAGTACTTC	CASSVMGSYEQYF
.	TRBV6-2/TRBV6-3	TRBJ2-2	TRBD2	TGTGCCAGCAGTGCTCTTTTGACGGGGGGGCCTCCAGACACCGGGGAGCTGTTTTTT	CASSALLTGGPPDTGELFF
few	TRBV7-3	TRBJ1-2	TRBD1	TGTGCCAGCAGCTTAACTGCGGTGGTGACAGGGGGCCATGGCTACACCTTC	CASSLTAVVTGGHGYTF